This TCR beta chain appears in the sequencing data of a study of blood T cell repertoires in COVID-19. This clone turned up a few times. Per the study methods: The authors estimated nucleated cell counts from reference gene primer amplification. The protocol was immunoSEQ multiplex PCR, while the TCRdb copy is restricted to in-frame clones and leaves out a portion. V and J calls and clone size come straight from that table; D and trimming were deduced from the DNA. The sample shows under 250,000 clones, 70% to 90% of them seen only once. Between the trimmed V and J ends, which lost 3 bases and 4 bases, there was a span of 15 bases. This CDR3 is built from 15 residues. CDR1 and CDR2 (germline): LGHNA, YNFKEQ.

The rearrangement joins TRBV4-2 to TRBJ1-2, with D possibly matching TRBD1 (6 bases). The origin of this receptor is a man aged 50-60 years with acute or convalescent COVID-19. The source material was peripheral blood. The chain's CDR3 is CASSQDQGKGYGYTF. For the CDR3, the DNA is TGTGCCAGCAGCCAGGATCAGGGGAAGGGCTATGGCTACACCTTC.